One sample yielded the 14 T cell receptor beta chains listed below, sequenced in a study of patients and donors after allogeneic stem cell transplantation. One entry per CDR3 protein, called by TCRdb with MiXCR from the RT-PCR reads. The sample records over 150,000 distinct CDR3 sequences, approximately 30% being singletons. Sequenced input: blood, either unsorted or a sorted T cell fraction (not recorded which). These receptors came from a human donor who was either an allogeneic HSCT recipient or a stem cell or donor lymphocyte infusion donor (not recorded which). It is not recorded whose cells these are; they may come from a transplant donor.

This clonotype was seen repeatedly, ten times or more. The chain uses TRBV20-1 and TRBJ1-1; 9 bases match TRBD1. Germline values: CDR1 DFQATT, CDR2 SNEGSKA (reference sequence). J was trimmed by 5 bases and V by 1 base; bases with no gene match: 2. The CDR3 covers 13 residues. DNA of the CDR3: TGCAGTGCTAGAGGGGGACAGGGTACTGAAGCTTTCTTT. As protein: CSARGGQGTEAFF.

J is TRBJ1-2 and V is TRBV28, with D possibly being TRBD1 (5 bases). CDR1 and CDR2 (germline): MDHEN, SYDVKM. Trimming left V 10 bases short and J 5 bases short, with 11 bases between. The CDR3 loop spans 11 amino acids. The CDR3 reads CATREYYGYTF. The CDR3 bases are TGTGCCACCAGGGAGTATTATGGCTACACCTTC.

The table lists this clonotype with many counts. The chain is built from TRBV6-2 or TRBV6-3 and TRBJ1-5; no definite D call. CDR1 MNHEY and CDR2 SVGEGT come from the germline V gene. This CDR3 is 11 amino acids long. Deletions cut 4 bases from V and 11 bases from J, with 9 bases between. CDR3: CASSSAQTQHF. As DNA, the CDR3 is TGTGCCAGCAGTTCTGCACAGACCCAGCATTTT.

This chain connects TRBV27 to TRBJ2-1; weak D call: TRBD2 (5 bases). Germline CDR1 and CDR2: MNHEY and SMNVEV (reference sequence). The CDR3 has 14 amino acids. V was shortened by 3 bases and J by 6 bases, with 12 bases between the two germline ends. The CDR3 DNA is TGTGCCAGCAGTTTTACTGGGAGTTCCAATGAGCAGTTCTTC. Protein product: CASSFTGSSNEQFF.

The rearrangement uses TRBV5-1 and TRBJ2-2; D is uncertain. The CDR3 covers 16 residues. Germline CDR1 and CDR2: SGHRS and YFSETQ. Trimming took 7 bases from V and 1 from J, leaving 17 bases between them. CDR3 region: CASGRMQAGNTGELFF. The CDR3, as DNA: TGCGCCAGCGGAAGAATGCAGGCTGGGAACACCGGGGAGCTGTTTTTT.

This clonotype has just a few counts. This chain connects TRBV29-1 to TRBJ2-3; D gene unclear. Looked up from germline, CDR1 is SQVTM and CDR2 is ANQGSEA. With 0 bases removed from V and 6 bases from J, the gap between germline ends came to 13 bases. This CDR3 contains 14 residues. The CDR3 nucleotides read TGCAGCGTTGAAGAGGGCAGCCCTGGGGATACGCAGTATTTT. As protein: CSVEEGSPGDTQYF.

This clonotype was seen ten or more times. The chain links TRBV5-1 to TRBJ1-2; unclear D gene. Germline values: CDR1 SGHRS, CDR2 YFSETQ. This CDR3 contains 13 residues. V gave up 2 bases and J gave up 4 bases, with 9 bases separating them. The CDR3 DNA is TGCGCCAGCAGCTTAAGTCAGACCTATGGCTACACCTTC. It yields the protein CASSLSQTYGYTF. Variable domain in full (rest from reference TRBV5-1 and TRBJ1-2): KAGVTQTPRYLIKTRGQQVTLSCSPISGHRSVSWYQQTPGQGLQFLFEYFSETQRNKGNFPGRFSGRQFSNSRSEMNVSTLELGDSALYLCASSLSQTYGYTFGSGTRLTVV.

This clonotype showed up just a few times. The CDR3 region is CASSQDDSGDQETQYF. CDR3 DNA sequence: TGTGCCAGCAGCCAAGACGATTCAGGGGACCAAGAGACCCAGTACTTC. The J gene is TRBJ2-5, the V gene TRBV3-1; D is possibly TRBD1 (6 bases). Germline assignment: CDR1 LGHDT and CDR2 YNNKEL (reference sequence). V lost 0 bases and J 0 bases, leaving 11 bases between the germline ends. The CDR3 spans 16 residues.

This clonotype was seen a handful of times. The chain carries TRBV7-8 and TRBJ2-5; 7 nucleotides line up with TRBD1. V was clipped by 5 bases and J by 2 bases; unmatched bases: 5. The length of the CDR3 is 14 residues. CDR1 is SGHVS, CDR2 FQNEAQ, per germline. Written as DNA, the CDR3 is TGTGCCAGCAGCACCTGGACAGGTCAAGAGACCCAGTACTTC. Protein sequence: CASSTWTGQETQYF.

This clonotype was counted only a few times. The chain joins TRBV24-1 to TRBJ1-5; 8 positions agree with TRBD1. Per germline, CDR1 KGHDR and CDR2 SFDVKD. The CDR3 sequence is 17 residues long. The V segment lost 3 bases and the J segment 0 bases; nucleotides outside the gene matches: 6. For the CDR3, the DNA is TGTGCCACCAGTGATGGACAGGGCCGGTATAGCAATCAGCCCCAGCATTTT. Translated: CATSDGQGRYSNQPQHF.

The chain has TRBV6-5 and TRBJ2-5, with 8 bases aligning to TRBD2. The ends lost 5 bases at V and 4 bases at J; junction bases unmatched: 9. The germline V gene has CDR1 MNHEY and CDR2 SVGAGI. This CDR3 has 15 amino acids. CDR3 nucleotides: TGTGCCAGCAGTAGGGGACTAGGGGCCCCAGAGACCCAGTACTTC. Translated: CASSRGLGAPETQYF.

The chain carries TRBV5-1 and TRBJ2-5; no reliable D call. Germline assignment: CDR1 SGHRS and CDR2 YFSETQ. Between the trimmed V and J ends, which lost 0 bases and 3 bases, there was a span of 9 bases. The CDR3 spans 14 residues. CDR3: CASSLVGWKETQYF. DNA for the CDR3: TGCGCCAGCAGCTTGGTTGGCTGGAAAGAGACCCAGTACTTC.

The chain is built from TRBV11-2 and TRBJ2-1; D is undetermined. The CDR3 is made up of 12 amino acids. Germline CDR1 SGHAT, CDR2 FQNNGV. Deletions cut 5 bases from V and 6 bases from J, with 8 bases between. The DNA for the CDR3 is TGTGCCAGCAGCGCAAACCGCAATGAGCAGTTCTTC. It specifies CASSANRNEQFF.

V usage is TRBV7-9 and J usage is TRBJ2-4; weak D call: TRBD2 (6 bases). V lost 7 bases, J lost 6 bases, and 16 bases lay in between. Germline V lookup: CDR1 SEHNR, CDR2 FQNEAQ (reference sequence). The CDR3 spans 14 residues. This CDR3 reads CASTKEGLRNIQYF. CDR3 nucleotides: TGTGCCAGCACCAAAGAGGGACTTCGAAACATTCAGTACTTC.